Listed here is a single TCR beta chain. The clone's antigen remains unknown. No quality values exist for individual bases; no much larger clone is one base distant. This sample is drawn from a study of T-cell reconstitution after alpha-beta-depleted transplantation in children (dated by TCRdb to 2015 to 2016). In terms of the full investigation: The study quantitatively tracked T-cell immune reconstitution after TCRalphabeta/CD19-depleted allogeneic hematopoietic cell transplantation in children using TCR repertoire profiling.

Libraries were prepared through PCR. TCRdb shows the sequencer as Illumina HiSeq 2500. To normalize quantification of the TCRbeta repertoire, the TCR libraries were built with molecular barcoding that relied on unique molecular identifiers. The raw public data were reprocessed by TCRdb itself: fastp quality trimming at Q25, MiXCR clonotype calling, in-frame beta chains only. Entries are consolidated by CDR3 protein sequence, retaining the most common genes and DNA. The sample table holds fewer than 550,000 distinct CDR3 sequences, of which approximately 10% were seen once. The ten most abundant clones make up approximately 15% of the sample. The paper's findings and limits, for the study overall: In some patients, high TCRbeta diversity at day 60 was attributed to recipient T cells and intrathymic progenitors that had survived conditioning. Hyperexpanded clone frequencies declined over subsequent months; after one year, T-cell counts and TCRbeta diversity were mostly attributed to newly produced T cells. Apparently early alphabetaT-cell count recovery about two months after transplant reportedly relied on only several hundred rapidly expanded clones derived from non-depleted graft cells.

Taken from the germline V gene, the CDR1 and CDR2 loops are SQVTM and ANQGSEA. Relative to germline, V is missing 3 bases and J is missing 3 bases, with 8 bases of the junction outside any gene match. CDR3 length: 15 amino acids, cysteine to phenylalanine. Only CDR3 DNA is held: 45 bases, read in frame from base 1. The label giving this sample's treatment or condition can be read as: allogeneic hematopoietic cell transplantation with graft depleted of TCRalphabeta T cells and CD19 B cells. TCRalphabeta/CD19-depleted allogeneic hematopoietic cell grafts were given to the transplant recipients, all of whom were children.

The chain employs TRBV29-1 and TRBJ2-7, with TRBD1 identical over 10 junction bases. The source is a female patient aged 2-15 years who had a stem cell transplant for aplastic anemia, so the T cells may come from the graft donor. This sample comprised PBMCs, mostly from graft donor cells, obtained 180 days after TCRalphabeta/CD19-depleted stem cell transplant. The DNA reads as follows: TGCAGCGTTGAGCCTATCGGGACAGGGGTCTACGAGCAGTACTTC. This encodes CSVEPIGTGVYEQYF.